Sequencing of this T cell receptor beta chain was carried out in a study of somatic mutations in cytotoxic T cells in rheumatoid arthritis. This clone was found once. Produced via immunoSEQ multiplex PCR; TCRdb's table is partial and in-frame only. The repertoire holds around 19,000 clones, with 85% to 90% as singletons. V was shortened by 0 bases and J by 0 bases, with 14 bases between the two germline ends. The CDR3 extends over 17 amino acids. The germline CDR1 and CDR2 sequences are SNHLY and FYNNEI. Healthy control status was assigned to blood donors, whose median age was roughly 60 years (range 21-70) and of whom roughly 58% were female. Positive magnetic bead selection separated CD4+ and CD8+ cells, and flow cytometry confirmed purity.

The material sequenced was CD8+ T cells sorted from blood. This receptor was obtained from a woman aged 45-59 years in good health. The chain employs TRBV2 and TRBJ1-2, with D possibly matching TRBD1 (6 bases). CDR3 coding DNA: TGTGCCAGCAGTGAAGCTCCACAGGGAGCCCCTAACTATGGCTACACCTTC. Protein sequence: CASSEAPQGAPNYGYTF.